This is a list of T cell receptor beta chains from one sample in a study of blood T cell repertoires in COVID-19. Repertoires were generated with immunoSEQ multiplex PCR, while TCRdb's copy carries only in-frame clones and drops some. The table lists about 200,000 clones, around 90% of them singletons. Sequencing was performed on PBMCs or T cells enriched from blood (not recorded which). These receptors were taken from a man aged 30-40 years who had recovered from COVID-19. Both conserved end residues are part of each CDR3. Fields, in order: clone size, D gene, J gene, V gene, CDR3 protein, CDR3 DNA. The D gene is left open where the match is weak. Clone size is shown for a subset of rows, as once, few, many or a class of expanded clone.

NA | NA | TRBJ2-2 | TRBV5-1 | CASSLEGYAGELFF | TGCGCCAGCAGCTTGGAGGGGTATGCCGGGGAGCTGTTTTTT
NA | TRBD1 | TRBJ2-5 | TRBV28 | CASSSTGTGDVQETQYF | TGTGCCAGCAGTTCTACCGGGACAGGGGACGTCCAAGAGACCCAGTACTTC
NA | NA | TRBJ1-2 | TRBV23-1 | CASSAGQSMRLGYGYTF | TGCGCCAGCAGTGCAGGACAGTCCATGCGCCTTGGCTATGGCTACACCTTC
NA | TRBD2 | TRBJ2-7 | TRBV9 | CASSASPSGTTYEQYF | TGTGCCAGCAGCGCATCGCCTAGCGGGACTACCTACGAGCAGTACTTC
NA | TRBD1 | TRBJ2-7 | TRBV3-1/TRBV3-2 | CASSQGPGGYEQYF | TGTGCCAGCAGCCAAGGACCAGGGGGTTACGAGCAGTACTTC
NA | TRBD2 | TRBJ2-3 | TRBV6-2/TRBV6-3 | CASSFPLTLGTSGFTDTQYF | TGTGCCAGCAGTTTCCCACTAACCTTGGGTACTAGCGGATTCACAGATACGCAGTATTTT
NA | NA | TRBJ1-1 | TRBV4-1 | CASSHGREAFF | TGCGCCAGCAGCCATGGCCGTGAAGCTTTCTTT
NA | TRBD1 | TRBJ1-6 | TRBV6-5 | CASSPGQPNSPLHF | TGTGCCAGCTCACCGGGACAGCCGAATTCACCCCTCCACTTT
once | NA | TRBJ1-5 | TRBV27 | CASSLLSGRGNQPQHF | TGTGCCAGCAGTTTATTAAGTGGCAGGGGCAATCAGCCCCAGCATTTT
NA | NA | TRBJ2-4 | TRBV28 | CASSLQGSMAKNIQYF | TGTGCCAGCAGCCTCCAGGGAAGTATGGCCAAAAACATTCAGTACTTC
once | NA | TRBJ1-1 | TRBV29-1 | CSVRVGSTEAFF | TGCAGCGTTCGGGTAGGTTCCACTGAAGCTTTCTTT
NA | NA | TRBJ2-2 | TRBV2 | CASSGLGFSSTGELFF | TGTGCCAGCAGTGGTTTGGGTTTCTCTAGCACCGGGGAGCTGTTTTTT
few | NA | TRBJ2-7 | TRBV2 | CASKKARSSYEQYF | TGTGCCAGCAAGAAAGCTAGGAGCTCCTACGAGCAGTACTTC
NA | TRBD2 | TRBJ2-7 | TRBV27 | CASSPVGLAGVYEQYF | TGTGCCAGCAGTCCCGTTGGGCTAGCGGGAGTCTACGAGCAGTACTTC
NA | TRBD2 | TRBJ2-1 | TRBV5-1 | CASSLEGLAGVDEQFF | TGCGCCAGCAGCTTGGAGGGGCTAGCGGGGGTCGATGAGCAGTTCTTC